A selection of T cell receptor beta chains follows, all from one sample in a study of cytomegalovirus exposure and HLA in healthy donors. The assay was immunoSEQ multiplex PCR, and TCRdb's table has in-frame clones only and misses some. The sample consists of about 190,000 clones, approximately 81% of them appearing once. The sample was PBMCs. These receptors were obtained from a man aged 50 to 59 in good health and CMV-seronegative. Each CDR3 is given with its conserved first and last residue. D genes are given only for firm matches. Clone sizes are given selectively: once, few, many, or a class where the clone is expanded.

-	TRBV7-3	-	TRBJ1-3	CASSLTGGPSGNTIYF	TGTGCCAGCAGCTTAACAGGGGGACCCTCTGGAAACACCATATATTTT
-	TRBV21-1	-	TRBJ1-2	CATRRESYGYTF	TGTGCCACCAGACGGGAGAGCTATGGCTACACCTTC
few	TRBV7-9	-	TRBJ2-7	CASSSVSTFGEQYF	TGTGCCAGCAGCTCGGTATCCACTTTTGGTGAGCAGTACTTC
-	TRBV9	-	TRBJ2-3	CASRRGLLGGDTQYF	TGTGCCAGCCGTCGAGGCCTCTTGGGTGGAGATACGCAGTATTTT
-	TRBV19	TRBD2	TRBJ2-1	CAGSTGLAGAFEQFF	TGTGCCGGTAGTACCGGACTAGCGGGGGCTTTTGAGCAGTTCTTC
few	TRBV27	TRBD1	TRBJ2-7	CASSSGSRTGLERGEQYF	TGTGCCAGCAGTTCAGGGTCTCGGACAGGCCTTGAGAGGGGCGAGCAGTACTTC
-	TRBV9	-	TRBJ2-2	CASSGPQTGELFF	TGTGCCAGCAGCGGGCCCCAGACCGGGGAGCTGTTTTTT
-	TRBV6-1	TRBD2	TRBJ2-7	CASSSGGRGHEQYF	TGTGCCAGCAGTTCCGGGGGGAGGGGACACGAGCAGTACTTC
-	TRBV7-2	-	TRBJ1-1	CASSLQGANTEAFF	TGTGCCAGCAGCTTACAGGGCGCGAACACTGAAGCTTTCTTT
-	TRBV11-2	-	TRBJ2-7	CASSLGVGGTYEQYF	TGTGCCAGCAGCTTAGGGGTCGGGGGAACCTACGAGCAGTACTTC
few	TRBV4-1	-	TRBJ2-2	CASSQILGANTGELFF	TGCGCCAGCAGCCAAATACTGGGAGCGAACACCGGGGAGCTGTTTTTT
-	TRBV29-1	TRBD1	TRBJ2-7	CSVGQDPLFYEQYF	TGCAGCGTAGGACAGGACCCCCTCTTCTACGAGCAGTACTTC
-	TRBV14	-	TRBJ2-1	CASSQGQGIGSYNEQFF	TGTGCCAGCAGCCAAGGTCAGGGGATTGGCTCCTACAATGAGCAGTTCTTC
-	TRBV19	TRBD1	TRBJ1-5	CASMDRGNQPQHF	TGTGCCAGTATGGACAGGGGAAATCAGCCCCAGCATTTT
-	TRBV10-3	-	TRBJ2-3	CAISPMSGSTDTQYF	TGTGCCATCAGCCCCATGAGCGGAAGCACAGATACGCAGTATTTT
few	TRBV2	TRBD2	TRBJ2-5	CASKRGESQETQYF	TGTGCCAGCAAGCGGGGGGAATCCCAAGAGACCCAGTACTTC
few	TRBV7-2	-	TRBJ1-1	CASSLRGDNTEAFF	TGTGCCAGCAGCTTACGGGGGGACAACACTGAAGCTTTCTTT
-	TRBV6-5	-	TRBJ2-3	CASSGQSMNTQYF	TGTGCCAGCAGTGGACAATCGATGAATACGCAGTATTTT
-	TRBV6-5	TRBD1	TRBJ1-2	CASSHDRGLRYTF	TGTGCCAGCAGTCACGACAGGGGTCTACGCTACACCTTC
-	TRBV7-2	TRBD2	TRBJ2-2	CASSPQGLALVGTGELFF	TGTGCCAGCAGCCCCCAAGGACTAGCATTAGTGGGCACCGGGGAGCTGTTTTTT